These 31 T cell receptor beta chains originate from one sample sequenced in a study of shared clonotypes between healthy human individuals. The data were produced by immunoSEQ multiplex PCR, yet TCRdb's version contains in-frame clones alone and is incomplete. The sample has roughly 2.1 million clones, about 93% seen once. Naivety among CD8 cells was defined by CD45RO negativity and positive CCR7 selection, thereby excluding terminally differentiated effector memory CD45RA+ cells. The source material was naive CD8+ T cells from PBMCs. The receptors stem from a man aged 18-30 years in good health. Some clones in this sample may be carry-over from other donors' samples.

The V call is TRBV4-1, the J call TRBJ2-1, with 8 bases fitting TRBD2. V lost 3 bases, J lost 4 bases, and 8 bases stayed unmatched. The CDR3 covers 16 residues. Looked up from germline, CDR1 is MGHRA and CDR2 is YSYEKL. CDR3: CASSHLTSGLYNEQFF. CDR3 in DNA: TGCGCCAGCAGCCATTTAACTAGCGGACTTTACAATGAGCAGTTCTTC.

This clone was seen a few times. V is TRBV9 and J is TRBJ2-2, with 13 bases matching TRBD2. CDR3 size: 18 residues. V dropped 5 bases and J dropped 4; count of bases not matched to a gene: 11. Germline CDR1 is SGDLS and CDR2 is YYNGEE. CDR3 region: CASRARTSGSVGTGELFF. The CDR3 bases are TGTGCCAGCAGAGCCCGGACTAGCGGGAGTGTGGGCACCGGGGAGCTGTTTTTT.

The gene calls are TRBV5-1 and TRBJ1-1, with D possibly matching TRBD1 (6 bases). The CDR3 has 15 residues. V dropped 2 bases and J dropped 3 bases, with 14 bases sitting between them. CDR1 is SGHRS and CDR2 is YFSETQ in the germline V gene. The chain's CDR3 is CASSFFGTSDTEAFF. CDR3 DNA sequence: TGCGCCAGCAGCTTTTTCGGGACATCGGACACTGAAGCTTTCTTT.

CDR3 nucleotides: TGCGCCAGCAGCCAAGATAGCCCCGGGACTAGCTACAATGAGCAGTTCTTC. It codes for CASSQDSPGTSYNEQFF. V and J are TRBV4-1 and TRBJ2-1; TRBD2 aligns across 8 bases. The CDR3 is 17 amino acids. Germline values: CDR1 MGHRA, CDR2 YSYEKL. The V gene end was trimmed by 0 bases and the J gene end by 3 bases; junction bases not matched to a gene: 7.

The J gene is TRBJ1-2, the V gene TRBV14; no firm D call. The CDR3 runs 14 residues. V lost 0 bases and J 4 bases, leaving 9 bases between the germline ends. The V gene's germline CDR1 is SGHDN and CDR2 FVKESK. The CDR3 bases are TGTGCCAGCAGCCAAGAGGGAGGGATCTATGGCTACACCTTC. Protein sequence: CASSQEGGIYGYTF.

This sequence joins TRBV5-6 and TRBJ2-1, with TRBD2 matching over 8 bases. J gave up 9 bases and V 1 base, and 9 bases lay outside the gene matches. Germline CDR1 is SGHDT and CDR2 is YYEEEE. The CDR3 loop spans 15 amino acids. CDR3 coding DNA: TGTGCCAGCAGCTTGCCCGAGCGGGAGATACTTGAGCAGTTCTTC. Translated, it gives CASSLPEREILEQFF. Full variable domain (missing parts from reference TRBV5-6 and TRBJ2-1): DAGVTQSPTHLIKTRGQQVTLRCSPKSGHDTVSWYQQALGQGPQFIFQYYEEEERQRGNFPDRFSGHQFPNYSSELNVNALLLGDSALYLCASSLPEREILEQFFGPGTRLTVL.

The chain combines TRBV5-5 with TRBJ1-1, with D tentatively TRBD1 (5 bases). Trimming removed 0 bases from V and 0 bases from J, with 9 bases in between. Per germline, CDR1 SGHKS and CDR2 YYEKEE (reference sequence). The CDR3 has 15 amino acids. CDR3 sequence: CASSLGPGMNTEAFF. The CDR3 region has the DNA TGTGCCAGCAGCTTGGGCCCAGGGATGAACACTGAAGCTTTCTTT.

The V call is TRBV28, the J call TRBJ2-6; D remains unclear. The CDR3 is 16 residues long. The ends were cut back, 5 bases at V and 3 bases at J, with 14 bases in the middle. CDR1 and CDR2 from the germline V gene are MDHEN and SYDVKM. The CDR3 reads CASSTVSEFGANVLTF. The CDR3 DNA is TGTGCCAGCAGTACCGTCAGCGAATTTGGGGCCAACGTCCTGACTTTC.

The table lists this clone with a count of one. The chain is built from TRBV19 and TRBJ2-3; TRBD2 agrees at 9 bases. The CDR3 spans 17 residues. CDR1 is LNHDA and CDR2 is SQIVND in the germline V gene (reference sequence). After removal of 3 bases from V and 3 bases from J, the junction contained 10 bases not matched to a gene. CDR3 loop: CASSMGLAGKNTDTQYF. CDR3 nucleotide sequence: TGTGCCAGTAGTATGGGGCTAGCGGGAAAAAATACAGATACGCAGTATTTT.

This clone occurred a few times. The chain recombines TRBV19 with TRBJ2-7; 10 bases are shared with TRBD1. The CDR3 spans 15 residues. V was clipped by 8 bases and J by 7 bases; unmatched bases: 14. Germline V gene data show CDR1 as LNHDA and CDR2 as SQIVND (reference sequence). In nucleotides, the CDR3 is TGTGCCAGTCAGGGTCCGGGACAGGGGATATTAGAGCAGTACTTC. Amino acids: CASQGPGQGILEQYF.

This chain uses TRBV27 with TRBJ2-7; 11 bases fit TRBD2. Germline CDR1 and CDR2: MNHEY and SMNVEV (reference sequence). Trimming removed 5 bases from V and 2 bases from J; junction bases left unmatched: 8. The CDR3 extends over 16 amino acids. The CDR3 protein is CASSLQLAGATYEQYF. The CDR3, as DNA: TGTGCCAGCAGTCTCCAACTAGCGGGGGCCACCTACGAGCAGTACTTC.

The chain carries TRBV27 and TRBJ2-2, with 8 bases lining up with TRBD1. CDR1 is MNHEY and CDR2 is SMNVEV in the germline V gene (reference sequence). This CDR3 has 13 residues. The ends lost 8 bases at V and 2 bases at J; junction bases unmatched: 1. The DNA for the CDR3 is TGTGCCAGCCAGGGGGCCAACACCGGGGAGCTGTTTTTT. It translates to CASQGANTGELFF.

The genes are TRBV5-1 and TRBJ2-1; TRBD1 or TRBD2 may be the D gene (9 bases each). The V and J ends lost 4 bases and 2 bases respectively, with 28 bases between them. Germline V CDR1 and CDR2: SGHRS, YFSETQ. This CDR3 has 20 amino acids. The CDR3 region is CASSPRDRAVLAGAYNEQFF. The CDR3, as DNA: TGCGCCAGCAGCCCCCGGGACAGGGCCGTACTAGCGGGCGCCTACAATGAGCAGTTCTTC.

This clone was observed a handful of times. This chain links TRBV10-2 with TRBJ1-1; no definite D call. The germline V gene encodes CDR1 WSHSY and CDR2 SAAADI. Trimming stripped 7 bases from V and 5 bases from J, with 17 bases between. This CDR3 is built from 14 residues. As DNA, the CDR3 is TGCGCCAGCACGAAGGGCGCGGGGTGGACTGAAGCTTTCTTT. This translates into CASTKGAGWTEAFF.

This rearrangement joins TRBV5-5 to TRBJ2-1, with 7 bases identical to TRBD2. Germline V lookup: CDR1 SGHKS, CDR2 YYEKEE (reference sequence). The CDR3 is 15 amino acids. V trimming: 2 bases; J trimming: 9 bases; junction bases outside the gene matches: 11. CDR3 region: CASSFGREGPPEQFF. The DNA of the CDR3 is TGTGCCAGCAGCTTTGGGAGGGAGGGCCCCCCTGAGCAGTTCTTC.

The chain couples TRBV6-6 to TRBJ2-7, with D unresolved. Per germline, CDR1 MNHNY and CDR2 SVGAGI (reference sequence). The CDR3 totals 12 residues. The V end lost 8 bases, the J end lost 3 bases, and 11 bases lay between the germline ends. CDR3 protein: CASGLLGYEQYF. The CDR3 DNA follows: TGTGCCAGCGGGCTTCTGGGCTACGAGCAGTACTTC.

The chain couples TRBV6-1 to TRBJ2-7; no firm D call. V was pared by 4 bases and J by 1 base, with 17 bases between. Germline CDR1 MNHNS, CDR2 SASEGT. CDR3 length: 16 residues. CDR3 nucleotide sequence: TGTGCCAGCAGTGTAAAAACGTATTCCCCATCCTACGAGCAGTACTTC. This translates into CASSVKTYSPSYEQYF.

This chain joins TRBV5-6 and TRBJ1-5; no clear D gene. V shed 0 bases and J shed 9 bases, with 7 bases lying between them. The V gene's germline CDR1 is SGHDT and CDR2 YYEEEE. The CDR3 loop spans 12 amino acids. CDR3: CASSLADGPQHF. Written as DNA, the CDR3 is TGTGCCAGCAGCTTGGCCGATGGGCCCCAGCATTTT.

This clone was found a few times. The same CDR3 also results from other DNA sequences found in this sample. This chain uses TRBV6-5 with TRBJ1-2, with 7 bases aligning to TRBD1. The germline CDR1 and CDR2 sequences are MNHEY and SVGAGI. This CDR3 has 14 residues. V lost 0 bases and J lost 2; bases outside the gene matches: 0. For the CDR3, the DNA is TGTGCCAGCAGTTACTCGACAGGGAACTATGGCTACACCTTC. Translating gives CASSYSTGNYGYTF.

V and J are TRBV28 and TRBJ2-7, with a possible D match to TRBD2 (6 bases). CDR1 is MDHEN and CDR2 is SYDVKM in the germline V gene. The CDR3 sequence is 14 residues long. The V gene lost 3 bases and the J gene lost 1 base, with 10 bases spanning the gap. For the CDR3, the DNA is TGTGCCAGCAGTTTGCGGGAACAGTCCTACGAGCAGTACTTC. It codes for CASSLREQSYEQYF.

This clone was observed once. This chain joins TRBV9 and TRBJ2-1, with 9 bases that match TRBD2. The CDR3 has 18 residues. With 0 bases clipped from V and 1 base from J, the junction kept 8 bases outside the gene matches. CDR1 and CDR2 from the germline V gene are SGDLS and YYNGEE. Here the CDR3 reads CASSVVGGRAKSYNEQFF. The CDR3 DNA reads as TGTGCCAGCAGCGTAGTGGGCGGGAGGGCCAAATCCTACAATGAGCAGTTCTTC.

The chain combines TRBV11-2 with TRBJ2-1; 9 bases match TRBD1. Unmatched junction bases numbered 4, after V lost 2 bases and J lost 5 bases. CDR1 SGHAT and CDR2 FQNNGV come from the germline V gene. CDR3 length: 15 residues. CDR3 bases: TGTGCCAGCAGCTTACCTGGACAGGGGAACAATGAGCAGTTCTTC. This gives the protein CASSLPGQGNNEQFF.

The chain uses TRBV21-1 and TRBJ1-1; the table's D call, TRBD1, has no DNA check behind it. TRBV21-1 is deemed a pseudogene. This CDR3 has 15 amino acids. CDR3 residues: CASSKLTGQNTEAFF. Written as DNA, the CDR3 is TGTGCCAGCAGCAAGCTGACAGGACAGAACACTGAAGCTTTCTTT.

The V call is TRBV19, the J call TRBJ2-1; D unclear. This CDR3 spans 15 amino acids. Per the germline V gene, CDR1 is LNHDA and CDR2 is SQIVND (reference sequence). Trimming took 5 bases from V and 1 from J, leaving 12 bases between them. CDR3 sequence: CASSSLRLSYNEQFF. DNA for the CDR3: TGTGCCAGTAGTTCTTTGCGGCTATCCTACAATGAGCAGTTCTTC.

In its sample, this clone was seen once. The rearrangement links TRBV28 to TRBJ2-1, with D unresolved. This CDR3 contains 16 residues. Germline CDR1 and CDR2: MDHEN and SYDVKM. V dropped 2 bases and J dropped 0 bases, with 11 bases sitting between them. CDR3 nucleotide sequence: TGTGCCAGCAGTTTAAGAACGGAACGCTCCTACAATGAGCAGTTCTTC. Protein: CASSLRTERSYNEQFF.

The CDR3 loop reads CASSFGQISTDTQYF. The DNA of the CDR3 is TGTGCCAGCAGTTTCGGACAGATAAGCACAGATACGCAGTATTTT. This chain uses TRBV28 with TRBJ2-3, with D possibly matching TRBD1 (6 bases). The CDR3 is 15 residues long. Per the germline V gene, CDR1 is MDHEN and CDR2 is SYDVKM. V lost 3 bases, J lost 0 bases, and 10 bases lay in between.

The chain employs TRBV19 and TRBJ1-5, with TRBD1 as a possible D gene (6 bases). V was cut by 0 bases and J by 6 bases, with 18 bases left in between. Per germline, CDR1 LNHDA and CDR2 SQIVND (reference sequence). The CDR3 length is 17 residues. CDR3 nucleotide sequence: TGTGCCAGTAGTATAGATCCCCCGGGGGGCGAGGGTCAGCCCCAGCATTTT. Its translation is CASSIDPPGGEGQPQHF.

V is TRBV27 and J is TRBJ2-7; D is unresolved. The CDR3 runs 14 residues. Trimming took 3 bases from V and 5 from J, leaving 14 bases between them. Germline CDR1 MNHEY, CDR2 SMNVEV (reference sequence). The CDR3: CASSFANTANEQYF. DNA of the CDR3: TGTGCCAGCAGTTTTGCCAATACGGCCAACGAGCAGTACTTC.

The chain couples TRBV7-9 to TRBJ2-1, with 8 bases matching TRBD2. J gave up 0 bases and V 4 bases, and 8 bases lay outside the gene matches. The CDR3 length is 17 residues. CDR1 is SEHNR, CDR2 FQNEAQ, per germline (reference sequence). CDR3 protein: CASSSRGGPGSYNEQFF. The CDR3 nucleotides read TGTGCCAGCAGCTCCCGGGGGGGCCCCGGCTCCTACAATGAGCAGTTCTTC.

To note about this clone: Other DNA variants within this sample encode the same CDR3. The gene calls are TRBV29-1 and TRBJ2-7, with 10 bases identical to TRBD2. This CDR3 comprises 13 residues. The germline CDR1 and CDR2 sequences are SQVTM and ANQGSEA. J was trimmed by 3 bases and V by 7 bases; bases with no gene match: 6. The CDR3 reads CSARTSGSYEQYF. In DNA, the CDR3 is TGCAGCGCTCGGACTAGCGGTAGCTACGAGCAGTACTTC.

This sequence joins TRBV11-2 and TRBJ1-3, with D perhaps matching TRBD1 (5 bases). This CDR3 comprises 19 residues. Germline loops: CDR1 SGHAT, CDR2 FQNNGV. The V end lost 5 bases, the J end lost 0 bases, and 23 bases lay between the germline ends. In DNA form, the CDR3 reads TGTGCCAGCAGCCACCCACGGGACGACACCACTCTCTCTGGAAACACCATATATTTT. Translated: CASSHPRDDTTLSGNTIYF.